This TCR beta chain was obtained from a study of cytomegalovirus exposure and HLA in healthy donors. Study-level points and caveats: The sole available immune exposure information was CMV serostatus.

A remark on this clone: Its antigen is unknown.

It was with 60 Vbeta and 13 Jbeta primers that the PCR ran. The data were produced by immunoSEQ multiplex PCR, yet TCRdb's version contains in-frame clones alone and is incomplete. Among about 130,000 clones listed, around 73% were seen once. This clonotype was sampled from a human donor in good health. Sequenced sample: PBMCs.

The CDR3, as DNA: TGTGCCAGTAGTTCCCGGGACAGGAGCCTTGAAAAACTGTTTTTT. Amino acids: CASSSRDRSLEKLFF. This chain connects TRBV19 to TRBJ1-4; 8 positions agree with TRBD1. Germline V CDR1 and CDR2: LNHDA, SQIVND (reference sequence). The CDR3 has 15 residues. J gave up 7 bases and V 5 bases, and 9 bases lay outside the gene matches.